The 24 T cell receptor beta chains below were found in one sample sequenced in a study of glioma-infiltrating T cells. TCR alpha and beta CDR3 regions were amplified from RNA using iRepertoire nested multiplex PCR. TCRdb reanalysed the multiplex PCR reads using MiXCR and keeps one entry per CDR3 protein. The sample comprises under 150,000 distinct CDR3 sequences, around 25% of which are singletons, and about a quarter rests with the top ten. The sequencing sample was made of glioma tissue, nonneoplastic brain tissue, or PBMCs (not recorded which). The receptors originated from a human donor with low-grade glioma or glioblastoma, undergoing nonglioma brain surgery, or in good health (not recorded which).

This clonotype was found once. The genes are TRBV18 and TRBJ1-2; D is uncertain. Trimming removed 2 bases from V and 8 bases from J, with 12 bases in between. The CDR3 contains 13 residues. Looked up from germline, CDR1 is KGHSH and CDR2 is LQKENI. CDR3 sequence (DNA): TGTGCCAGCTCACCATCCACCGGCCGAGGCTACACCTTC. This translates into CASSPSTGRGYTF.

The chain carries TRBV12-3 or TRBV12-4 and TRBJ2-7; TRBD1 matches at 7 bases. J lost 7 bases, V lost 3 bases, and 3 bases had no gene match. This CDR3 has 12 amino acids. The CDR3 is CASSFGRGEQYV. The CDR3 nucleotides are TGTGCCAGCAGTTTTGGCAGGGGGGAGCAGTACGTC.

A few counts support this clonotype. The CDR3: CASSISGGRKDTQYF. The CDR3 region has the DNA TGTGCCAGCAGCATTAGCGGGGGGAGAAAAGATACGCAGTATTTT. The V call is TRBV7-9, the J call TRBJ2-3, with 10 bases identical to TRBD2. There are 15 residues in the CDR3. Germline V CDR1 and CDR2: SEHNR, FQNEAQ (reference sequence). V shed 5 bases, J shed 5 bases, and the junction held 7 bases outside the gene matches.

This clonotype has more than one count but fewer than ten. This CDR3 is CASNSDRSGAYNEQFF. CDR3 DNA sequence: TGTGCCAGCAACTCAGATCGTAGCGGGGCTTACAATGAGCAGTTCTTC. This chain joins TRBV7-9 and TRBJ2-1, with 8 bases aligning to TRBD2. Trimming at V came to 7 bases and at J to 4 bases, leaving 12 bases not matched to a gene. The CDR3 loop spans 16 amino acids. CDR1 and CDR2 from the germline V gene are SEHNR and FQNEAQ (reference sequence).

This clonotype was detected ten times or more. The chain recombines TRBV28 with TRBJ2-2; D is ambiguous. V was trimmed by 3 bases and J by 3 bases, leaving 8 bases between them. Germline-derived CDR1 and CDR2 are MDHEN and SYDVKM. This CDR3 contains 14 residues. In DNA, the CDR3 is TGTGCCAGCAGTTTCTTAATCGACACCGGGGAGCTGTTTTTT. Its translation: CASSFLIDTGELFF.

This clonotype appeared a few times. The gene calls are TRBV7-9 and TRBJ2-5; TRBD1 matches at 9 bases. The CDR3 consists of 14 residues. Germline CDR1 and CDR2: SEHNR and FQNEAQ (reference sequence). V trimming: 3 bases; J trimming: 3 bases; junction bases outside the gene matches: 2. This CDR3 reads CASSFWTGEETQYF. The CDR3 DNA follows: TGTGCCAGCAGCTTTTGGACAGGGGAAGAGACCCAGTACTTC. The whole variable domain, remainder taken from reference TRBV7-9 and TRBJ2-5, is DTGVSQNPRHKITKRGQNVTFRCDPISEHNRLYWYRQTLGQGPEFLTYFQNEAQLEKSRLLSDRFSAERPKGSFSTLEIQRTEQGDSAMYLCASSFWTGEETQYFGPGTRLLVL.

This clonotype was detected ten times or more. CDR3 nucleotides: TGTGCCAGCAGTTCGGCGATCCGGAACACTGAAGCTTTCTTT. It codes for CASSSAIRNTEAFF. This chain joins TRBV28 and TRBJ1-1; no definite D call. CDR1 and CDR2 (germline): MDHEN, SYDVKM. The CDR3 has 14 amino acids. Trimming took 4 bases from V and 1 from J, leaving 10 bases between them.

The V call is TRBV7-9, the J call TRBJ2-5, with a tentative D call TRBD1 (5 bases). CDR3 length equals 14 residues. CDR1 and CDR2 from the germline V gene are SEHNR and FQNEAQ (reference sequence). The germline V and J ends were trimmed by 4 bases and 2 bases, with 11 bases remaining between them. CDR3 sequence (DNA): TGTGCCAGCAGCTCGGACACCCATCAAGAGACCCAGTACTTC. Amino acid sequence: CASSSDTHQETQYF.

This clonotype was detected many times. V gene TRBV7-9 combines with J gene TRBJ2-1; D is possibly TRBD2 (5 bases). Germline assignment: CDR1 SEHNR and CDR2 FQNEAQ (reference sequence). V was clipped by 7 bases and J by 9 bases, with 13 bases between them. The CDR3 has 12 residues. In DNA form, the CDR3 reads TGTGCCAGCACCTGGATCGGAGGTGAGCAGTTCTTC. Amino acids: CASTWIGGEQFF.

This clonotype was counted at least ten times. The CDR3 loop reads CASSQGSQGEAFF. CDR3 DNA sequence: TGTGCCAGCAGTCAAGGGAGTCAGGGTGAAGCTTTCTTT. The chain combines TRBV6-1 with TRBJ1-1; D may be TRBD1 (5 bases). The CDR3 has 13 amino acids. The germline V gene encodes CDR1 MNHNS and CDR2 SASEGT. The V and J ends lost 5 bases and 7 bases respectively, with 14 bases between them.

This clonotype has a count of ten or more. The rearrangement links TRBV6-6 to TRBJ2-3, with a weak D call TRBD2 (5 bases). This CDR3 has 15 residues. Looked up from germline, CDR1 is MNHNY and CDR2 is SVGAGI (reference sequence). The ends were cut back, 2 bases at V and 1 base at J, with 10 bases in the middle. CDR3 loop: CASSYGSLGTDTQYF. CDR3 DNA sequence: TGTGCCAGCAGTTACGGGAGTCTAGGCACAGATACGCAGTATTTT.

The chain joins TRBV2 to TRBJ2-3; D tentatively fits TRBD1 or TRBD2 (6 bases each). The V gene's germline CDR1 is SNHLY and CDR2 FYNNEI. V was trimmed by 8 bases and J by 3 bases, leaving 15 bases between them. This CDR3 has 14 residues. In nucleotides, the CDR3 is TGTGCCAGCGGAAAGGGGGGCCGGACAGATACGCAGTATTTT. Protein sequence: CASGKGGRTDTQYF.

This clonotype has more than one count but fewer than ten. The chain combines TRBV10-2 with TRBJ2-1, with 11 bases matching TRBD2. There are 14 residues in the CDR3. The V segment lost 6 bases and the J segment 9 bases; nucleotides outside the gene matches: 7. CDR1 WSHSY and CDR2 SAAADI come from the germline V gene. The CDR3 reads CASRVAGGPGEQFF. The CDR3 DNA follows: TGCGCCAGCAGGGTAGCGGGGGGGCCCGGTGAGCAGTTCTTC.

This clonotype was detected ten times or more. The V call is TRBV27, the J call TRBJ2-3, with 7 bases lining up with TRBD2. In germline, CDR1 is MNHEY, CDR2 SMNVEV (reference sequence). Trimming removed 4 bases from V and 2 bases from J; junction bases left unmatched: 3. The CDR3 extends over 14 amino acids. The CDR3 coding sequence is TGTGCCAGCAGTTACAGCGGGGACACAGATACGCAGTATTTT. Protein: CASSYSGDTDTQYF.

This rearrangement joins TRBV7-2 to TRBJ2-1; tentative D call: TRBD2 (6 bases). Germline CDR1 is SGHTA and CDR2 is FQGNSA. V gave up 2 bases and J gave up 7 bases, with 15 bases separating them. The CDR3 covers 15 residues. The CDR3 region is CASSLFLARGNEQFF. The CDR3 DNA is TGTGCCAGCAGCTTATTTCTAGCCCGGGGGAATGAGCAGTTCTTC.

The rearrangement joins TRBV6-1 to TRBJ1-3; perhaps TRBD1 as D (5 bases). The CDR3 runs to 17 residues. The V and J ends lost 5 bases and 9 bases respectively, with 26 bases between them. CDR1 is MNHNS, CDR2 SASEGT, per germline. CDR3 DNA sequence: TGTGCCAGCAGTCAAACCCCCGGCCAGGGCGGACGTGTCACCATATATTTT. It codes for CASSQTPGQGGRVTIYF.

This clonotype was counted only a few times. The CDR3 region is CASSEAGVPFADTQYF. CDR3 in DNA: TGTGCCAGCTCAGAAGCGGGGGTTCCCTTCGCAGATACGCAGTATTTT. The V gene is TRBV18, the J gene TRBJ2-3, with 8 bases aligning to TRBD2. The V segment lost 5 bases and the J segment 4 bases; nucleotides outside the gene matches: 11. Germline V gene data show CDR1 as KGHSH and CDR2 as LQKENI. This CDR3 is 16 amino acids long.

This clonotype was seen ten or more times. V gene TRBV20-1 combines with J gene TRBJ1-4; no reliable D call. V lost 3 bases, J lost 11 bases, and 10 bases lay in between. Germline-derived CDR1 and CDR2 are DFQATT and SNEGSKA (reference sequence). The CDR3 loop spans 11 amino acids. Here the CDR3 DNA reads TGCAGTGCTAGGCCTGAGTCCAAACTGTTTTTT. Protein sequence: CSARPESKLFF.

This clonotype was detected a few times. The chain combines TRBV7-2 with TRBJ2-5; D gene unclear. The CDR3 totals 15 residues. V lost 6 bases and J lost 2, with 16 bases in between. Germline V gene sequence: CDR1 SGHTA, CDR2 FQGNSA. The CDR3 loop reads CASRPTRLGQETQYF. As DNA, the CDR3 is TGTGCCAGCAGGCCCACCCGTCTGGGTCAAGAGACCCAGTACTTC.

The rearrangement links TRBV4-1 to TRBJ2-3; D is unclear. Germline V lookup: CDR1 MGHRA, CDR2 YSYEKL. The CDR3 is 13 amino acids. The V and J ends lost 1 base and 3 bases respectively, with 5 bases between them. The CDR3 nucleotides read TGCGCCAGCAGCCAAGGGTGGACAGATACGCAGTATTTT. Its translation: CASSQGWTDTQYF.

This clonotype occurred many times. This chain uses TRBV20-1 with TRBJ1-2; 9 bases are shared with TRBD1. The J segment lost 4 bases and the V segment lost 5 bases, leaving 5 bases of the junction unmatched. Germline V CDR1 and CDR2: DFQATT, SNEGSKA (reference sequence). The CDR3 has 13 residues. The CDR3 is CSAQQGAGYGYTF. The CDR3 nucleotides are TGCAGTGCTCAACAGGGGGCCGGCTATGGCTACACCTTC.

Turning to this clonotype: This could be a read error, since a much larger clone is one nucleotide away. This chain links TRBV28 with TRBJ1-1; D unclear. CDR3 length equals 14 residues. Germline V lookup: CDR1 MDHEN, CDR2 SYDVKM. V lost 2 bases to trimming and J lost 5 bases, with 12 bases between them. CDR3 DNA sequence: TGTGCCAGCAGTTTACCTCTCGGGTTGACTGAAGCTTTCTTT. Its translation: CASSLPLGLTEAFF.

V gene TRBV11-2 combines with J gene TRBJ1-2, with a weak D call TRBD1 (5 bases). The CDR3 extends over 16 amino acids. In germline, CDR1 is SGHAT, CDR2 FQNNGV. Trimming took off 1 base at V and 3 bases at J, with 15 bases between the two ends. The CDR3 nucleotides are TGTGCCAGCAGCTTAGTTTGGGGCGGCGTTGACTATGGCTACACCTTC. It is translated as CASSLVWGGVDYGYTF.

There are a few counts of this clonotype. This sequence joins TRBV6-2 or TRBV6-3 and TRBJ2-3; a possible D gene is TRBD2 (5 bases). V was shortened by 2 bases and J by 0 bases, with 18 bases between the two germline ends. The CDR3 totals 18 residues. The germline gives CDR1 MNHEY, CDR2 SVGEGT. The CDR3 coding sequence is TGTGCCAGCAGTTACCCTCGTTTATTGGGCGGGAGCACAGATACGCAGTATTTT. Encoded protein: CASSYPRLLGGSTDTQYF.